Listed here is a single TCR beta chain. This CDR3 comprises 15 residues. The trim removed 6 bases at V and 5 bases at J, leaving 12 bases unmatched. Looked up from germline, CDR1 is SGHTA and CDR2 is FQGNSA. The sample originates from a study of blood T cell repertoires in COVID-19. Overall study context: PBMCs, B-cell-depleted T cells, or T cells provided the cDNA or gDNA that made up the material.

Generated by immunoSEQ multiplex PCR, the TCRdb table keeps only in-frame clones and is missing some. Here the sample spans 150,000 to 200,000 clones, roughly 82% being singletons. Self-reported history from a screening survey and questionnaire set each donor's cohort. The sequence derives from a man aged 50-60 years who had recovered from COVID-19. The sequencing input was PBMCs or T cells enriched from blood (not recorded which). The rearrangement links TRBV7-2 to TRBJ1-1; 7 nucleotides match TRBD1. The CDR3 coding sequence is TGTGCCAGCAGATACCGGGGGACAGTAGGGACTGAAGCTTTCTTT. Protein sequence: CASRYRGTVGTEAFF.